The 20 T cell receptor beta chains in this list originate from one sample, sequenced in a study of response to subunit inactivated influenza vaccine. TCRdb fed the RT-PCR reads into MiXCR, producing one record per CDR3 protein. Of about 480,000 distinct CDR3 sequences listed, 9.5% to 12% are singletons. The sample was PBMCs from blood, taken around seven weeks after vaccination. The receptors come from a middle-aged man who received an inactivated influenza vaccine.

This clonotype turned up a few times. The chain recombines TRBV6-5 with TRBJ1-2, with TRBD1 matching 7 bases. From germline, CDR1 is MNHEY and CDR2 SVGAGI. Trimming took 5 bases from V and 8 from J; bases not matched to a gene: 5. The CDR3 length is 12 residues. DNA for the CDR3: TGTGCCAGCAGTACGGGACAGCACGGCTACACCTTC. This codes for CASSTGQHGYTF.

The chain joins TRBV7-2 to TRBJ2-5; D may be TRBD1 (5 bases). V was cut by 5 bases and J by 5 bases, with 9 bases left in between. Germline CDR1 SGHTA, CDR2 FQGNSA. This CDR3 region has 12 residues. The CDR3 reads CASSATAETQYF. CDR3 DNA: TGTGCCAGCAGCGCGACAGCGGAGACCCAGTACTTC.

This clonotype showed up many times. J is TRBJ2-1 and V is TRBV29-1; 8 positions match TRBD2. The V gene end was trimmed by 3 bases and the J gene end by 2 bases; junction bases not matched to a gene: 3. Germline CDR1 reads SQVTM; CDR2 reads ANQGSEA. The CDR3 is 14 residues long. The CDR3 DNA sequence: TGCAGCGTTGAGGTAGCGGGAACCTACAATGAGCAGTTCTTC. It specifies CSVEVAGTYNEQFF.

This clonotype was detected many times. This chain connects TRBV28 to TRBJ2-7; 7 bases line up with TRBD2. This CDR3 has 15 amino acids. V gave up 3 bases and J gave up 2 bases; unmatched junction bases: 7. The germline V gene has CDR1 MDHEN and CDR2 SYDVKM. The CDR3 nucleotides read TGTGCCAGCAGTTTCCCGGCGGGAGTAACCTACGAGCAGTACTTC. Amino acids: CASSFPAGVTYEQYF.

The rearrangement links TRBV7-2 to TRBJ2-7; 10 nucleotides agree with TRBD2. Trimming at V came to 4 bases and at J to 3 bases, leaving 0 bases not matched to a gene. Germline V gives CDR1 SGHTA, CDR2 FQGNSA. There are 13 residues in the CDR3. CDR3 DNA sequence: TGTGCCAGCAGCTGGACTAGCGGCTACGAGCAGTACTTC. It translates to CASSWTSGYEQYF.

At least ten counts were recorded for this clonotype. The V gene is TRBV6-5, the J gene TRBJ2-3, with 8 bases fitting TRBD1. There are 16 residues in the CDR3. Per the germline V gene, CDR1 is MNHEY and CDR2 is SVGAGI. The junction had 5 bases not matched to a gene; V was cut back by 2 bases and J by 1 base. CDR3 bases: TGTGCCAGCAGTTACCTGACAGGGGATCGCACAGATACGCAGTATTTT. Translated: CASSYLTGDRTDTQYF.

This clonotype was seen repeatedly, ten times or more. V usage is TRBV6-2 or TRBV6-3 and J usage is TRBJ2-7; TRBD2 agrees at 9 bases. The germline V gene has CDR1 MNHEY and CDR2 SVGEGT. Trimming removed 7 bases from V and 5 bases from J; junction bases left unmatched: 18. CDR3 size: 17 residues. The CDR3 reads CASKGRNLAGVNNEQYF. CDR3 nucleotides: TGTGCCAGCAAAGGGAGAAACTTAGCGGGAGTTAACAACGAGCAGTACTTC.

At least ten counts were recorded for this clonotype. V is TRBV12-3 or TRBV12-4 and J is TRBJ2-1, with no clear D. Trimming took off 1 base at V and 5 bases at J, with 12 bases between the two ends. The CDR3 runs 15 residues. As DNA, the CDR3 is TGTGCCAGCAGTTTAGGTTTTGGGGTTGACAATGAGCAGTTCTTC. This encodes CASSLGFGVDNEQFF.

This clonotype was detected only a few times. This chain links TRBV10-3 with TRBJ2-3; TRBD2 aligns across 7 bases. This CDR3 has 19 amino acids. V lost 4 bases and J lost 0; bases outside the gene matches: 16. Germline lookup yields CDR1 ENHRY and CDR2 SYGVKD. The CDR3 here is CAISGVSWEGLTSTDTQYF. The CDR3 DNA reads TGTGCCATCAGTGGAGTCTCGTGGGAGGGCCTTACGAGCACAGATACGCAGTATTTT.

This clonotype showed up many times. One end of the junction varies from germline; a read error may be responsible. The chain couples TRBV5-1 to TRBJ2-7, with 7 bases identical to TRBD1. Germline V CDR1 and CDR2: SGHRS, YFSETQ. The CDR3 consists of 15 residues. The CDR3 is CASSLGRGSSYEQYF. The CDR3, as DNA: TGTGCCAGCAGTTTGGGCAGGGGGAGCTCCTACGAGCAGTACTTC.

The chain couples TRBV15 to TRBJ2-1; 9 bases match TRBD2. The CDR3 has 15 residues. Trimming took 2 bases from V and 8 from J; bases not matched to a gene: 7. Looked up from germline, CDR1 is LNHNV and CDR2 is YYDKDF (reference sequence). In nucleotides, the CDR3 is TGTGCCACCAGCAGACGTAGCGGGAGTGGGGATGAGCAGTTCTTC. Its translation: CATSRRSGSGDEQFF.

This clonotype was detected many times. CDR3 residues: CATSSTSGLKMETQYF. The DNA of the CDR3 is TGTGCCACCAGCAGCACCAGTGGACTAAAAATGGAGACCCAGTACTTC. The chain employs TRBV15 and TRBJ2-5; the D gene is possibly TRBD2 (6 bases). CDR1 is LNHNV, CDR2 YYDKDF, per germline (reference sequence). The CDR3 has 16 amino acids. The V end was cut by 3 bases, the J end by 5 bases, with 19 bases between.

This clonotype turned up a few times. The J gene is TRBJ2-7, the V gene TRBV10-2, with TRBD2 matching over 7 bases. Germline values: CDR1 WSHSY, CDR2 SAAADI. V lost 2 bases to trimming and J lost 6 bases; unmatched junction nucleotides: 7. The CDR3 covers 14 residues. CDR3 bases: TGCGCCAGCAGTGAGGGCCCTTGGGGGGGCGAGCAGTACTTC. It translates to CASSEGPWGGEQYF.

This clonotype showed up just a few times. This chain joins TRBV28 and TRBJ2-3; D is uncertain. V lost 2 bases, J lost 4 bases, and 7 bases lay in between. Germline V CDR1 and CDR2: MDHEN, SYDVKM. The CDR3 covers 13 residues. CDR3 sequence reads: CASSLREPDTQYF. The CDR3 DNA reads as TGTGCCAGCAGTTTACGAGAACCAGATACGCAGTATTTT.

In its sample, this clonotype was seen many times. The rearrangement links TRBV29-1 to TRBJ2-7; the match to TRBD2 covers 9 bases. Germline V gene sequence: CDR1 SQVTM, CDR2 ANQGSEA. The CDR3 is 16 residues long. J was trimmed by 4 bases and V by 1 base; bases with no gene match: 11. The CDR3 DNA reads as TGCAGCGTTGAAGGCCTCATTAGCGGGAGTTTATACGAGCAGTACTTC. Protein product: CSVEGLISGSLYEQYF.

This clonotype came up many times. The DNA for the CDR3 is TGTGCCAGCAGCTTAGGGACGGCTAATGAAAAACTGTTTTTT. The encoded protein is CASSLGTANEKLFF. The rearrangement uses TRBV7-9 and TRBJ1-4; D unresolved. This CDR3 comprises 14 residues. Trimming removed 1 base at V and 3 bases at J, with 6 bases between. Germline assignment: CDR1 SEHNR and CDR2 FQNEAQ (reference sequence).

This sequence joins TRBV6-2 or TRBV6-3 and TRBJ2-7; TRBD1 matches at 7 bases. V lost 9 bases and J lost 7; bases outside the gene matches: 12. Germline assignment: CDR1 MNHEY and CDR2 SVGEGT. This CDR3 region has 13 residues. The CDR3 DNA reads TGTGCCAGTGGGGACAGAGCCTGGTCGGAGCAGTACTTC. As protein: CASGDRAWSEQYF.

This chain connects TRBV10-1 to TRBJ1-6, with D possibly matching TRBD1 (6 bases). Germline CDR1 and CDR2: WNHNN and SYGVQD (reference sequence). This CDR3 region has 13 residues. The V and J ends lost 3 bases and 7 bases respectively, with 7 bases between them. The CDR3 DNA follows: TGCGCCAGCAGTGACCAGGGGAATTCACCCCTCCACTTT. Translating gives CASSDQGNSPLHF.

This clonotype has just a few counts. The rearrangement joins TRBV5-1 to TRBJ2-7; possible D gene TRBD2, 7 bases. V lost 3 bases and J lost 2, with 12 bases in between. Germline CDR1 is SGHRS and CDR2 is YFSETQ. This CDR3 spans 14 amino acids. CDR3 DNA: TGCGCCAGCAGCTCCCTGGGGGGGCCCTACGAGCAGTACTTC. It yields the protein CASSSLGGPYEQYF.

Turning to this clonotype: A much larger clone lies one base from this, so it may be a read error. The rearrangement uses TRBV5-1 and TRBJ2-3; TRBD1 matches 8 bases. V dropped 5 bases and J dropped 1; count of bases not matched to a gene: 6. The CDR3 runs to 15 residues. The germline V gene encodes CDR1 SGHRS and CDR2 YFSETQ. CDR3 nucleotides: TGCGCCAGCAGATTTCCGGGACAGGGCACAGATACGCAGTATTTT. Protein: CASRFPGQGTDTQYF.